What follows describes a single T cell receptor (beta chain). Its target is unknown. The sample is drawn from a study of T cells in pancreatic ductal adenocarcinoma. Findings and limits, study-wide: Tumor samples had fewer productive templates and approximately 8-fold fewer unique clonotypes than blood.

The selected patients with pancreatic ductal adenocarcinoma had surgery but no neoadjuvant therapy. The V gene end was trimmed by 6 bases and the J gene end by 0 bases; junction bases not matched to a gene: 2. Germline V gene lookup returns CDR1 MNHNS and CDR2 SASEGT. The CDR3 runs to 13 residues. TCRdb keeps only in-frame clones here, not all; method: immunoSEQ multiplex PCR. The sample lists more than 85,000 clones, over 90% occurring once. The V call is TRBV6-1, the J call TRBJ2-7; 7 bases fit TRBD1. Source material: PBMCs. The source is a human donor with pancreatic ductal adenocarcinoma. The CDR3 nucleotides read TGTGCCAGCAGAAGGGACAGCTCCTACGAGCAGTACTTC. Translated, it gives CASRRDSSYEQYF.